Shown below are 25 T cell receptor beta chains from a single sample sequenced in a study of T cell responses to AZD1222 COVID-19 vaccine. Using immunoSEQ multiplex PCR, the repertoire was profiled, and TCRdb retains in-frame clones only, with some absent. The table shows about 220,000 clones, with more than 85% occurring only once. Material: peripheral blood, obtained on day 0 of MenACWY control vaccination. These receptors all come from an adult in good health.

The V gene is TRBV11-2, the J gene TRBJ2-2; D gene uncertain. The CDR3 runs 11 residues. Looked up from germline, CDR1 is SGHAT and CDR2 is FQNNGV. The germline V and J ends were trimmed by 8 bases and 9 bases, with 10 bases remaining between them. The CDR3 bases are TGTGCCAGCGCCCTAGGACGGGAGCTGTTTTTT. This sequence encodes CASALGRELFF.

The V call is TRBV7-9, the J call TRBJ2-1; TRBD1 is a possible D gene (5 bases). Trimming removed 5 bases from V and 8 bases from J, with 13 bases in between. CDR3 size: 13 residues. Germline assignment: CDR1 SEHNR and CDR2 FQNEAQ (reference sequence). CDR3 residues: CASSRPTGYEQFF. For the CDR3, the DNA is TGTGCCAGCAGCCGACCCACAGGTTATGAGCAGTTCTTC.

The rearrangement links TRBV28 to TRBJ1-1; TRBD1 matches 8 bases. V lost 4 bases and J lost 3; bases outside the gene matches: 4. The germline CDR1 and CDR2 sequences are MDHEN and SYDVKM. CDR3 length: 14 residues. CDR3 coding DNA: TGTGCCAGCAGTTCAGGGGGCGGCGACACTGAAGCTTTCTTT. Its translation: CASSSGGGDTEAFF.

This chain links TRBV5-6 with TRBJ2-1; 9 bases line up with TRBD1. CDR1 and CDR2 from the germline V gene are SGHDT and YYEEEE. V was clipped by 0 bases and J by 2 bases; unmatched bases: 3. The CDR3 runs 16 residues. CDR3: CASSLGWTGAYNEQFF. The CDR3 bases are TGTGCCAGCAGCTTGGGATGGACAGGGGCCTACAATGAGCAGTTCTTC.

The CDR3 sequence is CASSYSAGVNSPLHF. CDR3 DNA sequence: TGTGCCAGCAGTTACTCGGCGGGGGTAAATTCACCCCTCCACTTT. This chain links TRBV6-5 with TRBJ1-6, with D possibly matching TRBD1 (5 bases). The V end lost 0 bases, the J end lost 7 bases, and 10 bases lay between the germline ends. The germline V gene has CDR1 MNHEY and CDR2 SVGAGI. The length of the CDR3 is 15 residues.

The chain uses TRBV13 and TRBJ1-5; a possible D gene is TRBD1 (5 bases). This CDR3 region has 15 residues. V gave up 4 bases and J gave up 3 bases, with 13 bases separating them. Germline-derived CDR1 and CDR2 are PRHDT and FYEKMQ (reference sequence). The CDR3 loop is CASSWGPGYNQPQHF. In nucleotides, the CDR3 is TGTGCCAGCAGCTGGGGACCGGGATACAATCAGCCCCAGCATTTT.

V usage is TRBV5-6 and J usage is TRBJ1-1; a weak D match, TRBD1 (5 bases). This CDR3 region has 16 residues. CDR1 and CDR2 from the germline V gene are SGHDT and YYEEEE. Trimming shortened V by 4 bases and J by 0 bases, and 16 bases separated the two germline ends. The CDR3 protein is CASSPSGDPMNTEAFF. The CDR3 DNA reads as TGTGCCAGCAGCCCCAGTGGGGACCCCATGAACACTGAAGCTTTCTTT.

The chain uses TRBV29-1 and TRBJ1-6, with 10 bases lining up with TRBD1. Trimming removed 4 bases from V and 6 bases from J; junction bases left unmatched: 0. The V gene's germline CDR1 is SQVTM and CDR2 ANQGSEA. CDR3 length: 13 residues. The CDR3 protein is CSVGQGANSPLHF. In nucleotides, the CDR3 is TGCAGCGTTGGACAGGGGGCTAATTCACCCCTCCACTTT.

This chain connects TRBV16 to TRBJ1-1; D is undetermined. This CDR3 spans 15 amino acids. With 2 bases removed from V and 1 base from J, the gap between germline ends came to 11 bases. Germline V CDR1 and CDR2: KGHSY, FQNENV. CDR3 loop: CASSQRLTQNTEAFF. The CDR3 DNA sequence: TGTGCCAGCAGCCAAAGGTTAACGCAGAACACTGAAGCTTTCTTT.

The V and J genes are TRBV29-1 and TRBJ1-2; D uncertain. The CDR3 totals 12 residues. Germline loops: CDR1 SQVTM, CDR2 ANQGSEA. Between the trimmed V and J ends, which lost 3 bases and 6 bases, there was a span of 11 bases. The CDR3 DNA follows: TGCAGCGTTGAGAGGCAGGCCGATGGCTACACCTTC. It yields the protein CSVERQADGYTF.

The V and J genes are TRBV6-5 and TRBJ2-1, with 11 bases aligning to TRBD2. This CDR3 is 16 amino acids long. Germline CDR1 is MNHEY and CDR2 is SVGAGI. J was trimmed by 6 bases and V by 0 bases; bases with no gene match: 4. The CDR3 loop is CASSYSPSGGSNEQFF. The CDR3 bases are TGTGCCAGCAGTTACTCTCCTAGCGGGGGGTCCAATGAGCAGTTCTTC.

CDR3 protein: CASETSGGRDEQFF. The CDR3 bases are TGTGCCAGCGAGACTAGCGGGGGTCGGGATGAGCAGTTCTTC. The chain uses TRBV6-1 and TRBJ2-1; 12 positions match TRBD2. V was clipped by 8 bases and J by 8 bases; unmatched bases: 7. This CDR3 region has 14 residues. Germline assignment: CDR1 MNHNS and CDR2 SASEGT.

This chain joins TRBV2 and TRBJ2-5; 11 positions match TRBD2. The CDR3 sequence is 14 residues long. CDR1 and CDR2 from the germline V gene are SNHLY and FYNNEI. V was clipped by 4 bases and J by 2 bases; unmatched bases: 0. The DNA of the CDR3 is TGTGCCAGCAGTGGACTAGCGGGGCAAGAGACCCAGTACTTC. Protein: CASSGLAGQETQYF. Supplemented by reference TRBV2 and TRBJ2-5, the full variable domain reads EPEVTQTPSHQVTQMGQEVILRCVPISNHLYFYWYRQILGQKVEFLVSFYNNEISEKSEIFDDQFSVERPDGSNFTLKIRSTKLEDSAMYFCASSGLAGQETQYFGPGTRLLVL.

This sequence joins TRBV28 and TRBJ1-2; D gene uncertain. The germline CDR1 and CDR2 sequences are MDHEN and SYDVKM. V was trimmed by 2 bases and J by 0 bases, leaving 13 bases between them. This CDR3 has 16 residues. The CDR3 DNA is TGTGCCAGCAGTTTACCGACACGTCTCGCTAACTATGGCTACACCTTC. This sequence encodes CASSLPTRLANYGYTF.

Note on this clone: This specimen includes other DNA sequences encoding the same CDR3. The chain links TRBV5-1 to TRBJ1-1; the match to TRBD1 covers 7 bases. Trimming removed 4 bases from V and 2 bases from J; junction bases left unmatched: 5. The germline gives CDR1 SGHRS, CDR2 YFSETQ. This CDR3 region has 14 residues. CDR3 sequence (DNA): TGCGCCAGCAGCCCGGGACAGACAAACACTGAAGCTTTCTTT. Translated, it gives CASSPGQTNTEAFF.

In its sample, this clone was seen once. The chain joins TRBV7-9 to TRBJ1-1; 9 bases fit TRBD1. Germline loops: CDR1 SEHNR, CDR2 FQNEAQ (reference sequence). J gave up 8 bases and V 5 bases, and 6 bases lay outside the gene matches. There are 13 residues in the CDR3. The CDR3: CASSLTGTGEAFF. The CDR3 DNA reads TGTGCCAGCAGCCTAACCGGGACAGGGGAAGCTTTCTTT.

V and J are TRBV18 and TRBJ1-3; D perhaps matches TRBD1 (6 bases). The germline CDR1 and CDR2 sequences are KGHSH and LQKENI. V was shortened by 2 bases and J by 4 bases, with 15 bases between the two germline ends. The CDR3 covers 16 residues. CDR3 sequence: CASSPTPGGGGNTIYF. The CDR3 DNA sequence: TGTGCCAGCTCACCAACCCCGGGCGGGGGCGGAAACACCATATATTTT. Combining the CDR3 with reference TRBV18 and TRBJ1-3 gives the whole variable domain NAGVMQNPRHLVRRRGQEARLRCSPMKGHSHVYWYRQLPEEGLKFMVYLQKENIIDESGMPKERFSAEFPKEGPSILRIQQVVRGDSAAYFCASSPTPGGGGNTIYFGEGSWLTVV.

The V and J genes are TRBV30 and TRBJ1-1; 7 nucleotides match TRBD1. The CDR3 is 13 amino acids. The junction had 4 bases not matched to a gene; V was cut back by 2 bases and J by 4 bases. Germline V gives CDR1 GTSNPN, CDR2 SVGIG (reference sequence). As DNA, the CDR3 is TGTGCCTGGAGTCCAAGGGGGCCCACTGAAGCTTTCTTT. Translating gives CAWSPRGPTEAFF.

The chain carries TRBV2 and TRBJ1-2; 8 bases are a match to TRBD1. The CDR3 consists of 12 residues. The V segment lost 4 bases and the J segment 8 bases; nucleotides outside the gene matches: 3. The germline V gene has CDR1 SNHLY and CDR2 FYNNEI. The CDR3 protein is CASSGQGIGYTF. The CDR3, as DNA: TGTGCCAGCAGTGGACAGGGGATCGGCTACACCTTC.

The sample holds one count of this clone. The chain recombines TRBV11-3 with TRBJ1-1; no clear D. Trimming left V 0 bases short and J 4 bases short, with 24 bases between. This CDR3 comprises 19 residues. CDR1 and CDR2 from the germline V gene are SGHNT and YENEEA. CDR3 bases: TGTGCCAGCAGCTTAGATGGGAGGGCAGGTAGACCCTCAGGCACTGAAGCTTTCTTT. Protein: CASSLDGRAGRPSGTEAFF.

The chain recombines TRBV27 with TRBJ2-1, with D perhaps TRBD2 (7 bases). Germline lookup yields CDR1 MNHEY and CDR2 SMNVEV (reference sequence). This CDR3 is 12 amino acids long. V gave up 8 bases and J gave up 10 bases, with 15 bases separating them. DNA for the CDR3: TGTGCCAGCTCCAGGGGCGGGGGAGAGCAGTTCTTC. Translation gives CASSRGGGEQFF.

The gene calls are TRBV5-1 and TRBJ2-7; a weak D match, TRBD2 (6 bases). Deletions cut 1 base from V and 7 bases from J, with 15 bases between. Germline V lookup: CDR1 SGHRS, CDR2 YFSETQ. CDR3 size: 14 residues. The DNA of the CDR3 is TGCGCCAGCAGCTTGTGGACATCGGCGGGGGAGCAGTACTTC. The encoded protein is CASSLWTSAGEQYF.

This chain connects TRBV14 to TRBJ1-6; D is unclear. The CDR3 has 14 amino acids. CDR1 is SGHDN, CDR2 FVKESK, per germline. V lost 0 bases and J 9 bases, leaving 9 bases between the germline ends. The CDR3 here is CASSQDWSFSPLHF. The CDR3 nucleotides are TGTGCCAGCAGCCAAGATTGGTCATTTTCACCCCTCCACTTT.

The chain employs TRBV19 and TRBJ1-5, with a weak D call TRBD1 (6 bases). The CDR3 has 14 amino acids. Germline-derived CDR1 and CDR2 are LNHDA and SQIVND (reference sequence). In nucleotides, the CDR3 is TGTGCTACAGGAGCCCCGGGGGGCCATCAGCCCCAGCATTTT. It encodes CATGAPGGHQPQHF.

The V gene is TRBV5-6, the J gene TRBJ1-2; the D is unclear. Germline V gene lookup returns CDR1 SGHDT and CDR2 YYEEEE. The CDR3 length is 13 residues. V was trimmed by 4 bases and J by 0 bases, leaving 7 bases between them. CDR3 in amino acids: CASSTLTNYGYTF. The CDR3 coding sequence is TGTGCCAGCAGCACACTCACTAACTATGGCTACACCTTC.